This paragraph reports one TCR beta chain. This record belongs to a study of blood T cell repertoires in COVID-19. On the study more broadly: The analysed material was cDNA or gDNA that came from T cells, B-cell-depleted T cells, or PBMCs.

This CDR3 region has 14 residues. The germline CDR1 and CDR2 sequences are SEHNR and FQNEAQ (reference sequence). V was shortened by 1 base and J by 0 bases, with 7 bases between the two germline ends. Per the authors' pipeline: The authors estimated nucleated cell counts from reference gene primer amplification. Profiling relied on immunoSEQ multiplex PCR, and the TCRdb table lists in-frame clones only, not all of them. That table supplies the V and J calls and clone size; D and trimming were determined from the DNA. The sample yields approximately 440,000 clones, around 90% seen once. Participants spanned ages about 18 to 90 years and resided in some 22 US areas. In assigning cohorts, the study relied on participant-reported clinical history.

Source material: PBMCs or T cells enriched from blood (not recorded which). The receptor was derived from a woman between 18 and 30 years old who had recovered from COVID-19. The rearrangement links TRBV7-9 to TRBJ2-7; no clear D. In nucleotides, the CDR3 is TGTGCCAGCAGCTTAGGTCCCAGCTCCTACGAGCAGTACTTC. As protein: CASSLGPSSYEQYF.